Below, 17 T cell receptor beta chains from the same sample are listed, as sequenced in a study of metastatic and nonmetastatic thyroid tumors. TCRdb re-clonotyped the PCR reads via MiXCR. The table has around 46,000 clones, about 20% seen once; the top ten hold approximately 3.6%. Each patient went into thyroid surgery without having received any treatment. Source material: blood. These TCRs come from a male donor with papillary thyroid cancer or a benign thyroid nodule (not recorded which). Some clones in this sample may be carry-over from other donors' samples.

The CDR3 here is CASSLEGAPNTGELFF. As DNA, the CDR3 is TGCGCCAGCAGCTTGGAGGGGGCCCCGAACACCGGGGAGCTGTTTTTT. The chain combines TRBV5-1 with TRBJ2-2; 7 positions agree with TRBD1. This CDR3 contains 16 residues. J was trimmed by 0 bases and V by 0 bases; bases with no gene match: 2. Germline CDR1 is SGHRS and CDR2 is YFSETQ. The complete variable domain, with remaining parts taken from reference TRBV5-1 and TRBJ2-2, reads KAGVTQTPRYLIKTRGQQVTLSCSPISGHRSVSWYQQTPGQGLQFLFEYFSETQRNKGNFPGRFSGRQFSNSRSEMNVSTLELGDSALYLCASSLEGAPNTGELFFGEGSRLTVL.

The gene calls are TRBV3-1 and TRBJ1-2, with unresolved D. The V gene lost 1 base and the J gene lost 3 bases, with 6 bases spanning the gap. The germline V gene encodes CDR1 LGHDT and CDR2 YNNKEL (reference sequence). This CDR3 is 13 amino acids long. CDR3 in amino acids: CASSQAQDYGYTF. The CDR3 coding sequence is TGTGCCAGCAGCCAAGCTCAGGACTATGGCTACACCTTC.

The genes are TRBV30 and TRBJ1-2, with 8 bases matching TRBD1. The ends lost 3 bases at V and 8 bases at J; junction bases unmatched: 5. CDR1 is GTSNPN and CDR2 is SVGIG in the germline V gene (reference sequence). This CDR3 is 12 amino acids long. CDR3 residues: CAWSGQGWGYTF. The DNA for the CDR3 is TGTGCCTGGAGCGGACAGGGTTGGGGCTACACCTTC. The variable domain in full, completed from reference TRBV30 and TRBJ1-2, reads SQTIHQWPATLVQPVGSPLSLECTVEGTSNPNLYWYRQAAGRGLQLLFYSVGIGQISSEVPQNLSASRPQDRQFILSSKKLLLSDSGFYLCAWSGQGWGYTFGSGTRLTVV.

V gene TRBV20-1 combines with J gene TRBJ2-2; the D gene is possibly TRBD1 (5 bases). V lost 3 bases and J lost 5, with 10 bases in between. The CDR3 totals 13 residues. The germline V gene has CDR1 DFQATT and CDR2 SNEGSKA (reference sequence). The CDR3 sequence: CSARFRATGELFF. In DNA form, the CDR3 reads TGCAGTGCTAGGTTCAGGGCGACCGGGGAGCTGTTTTTT.

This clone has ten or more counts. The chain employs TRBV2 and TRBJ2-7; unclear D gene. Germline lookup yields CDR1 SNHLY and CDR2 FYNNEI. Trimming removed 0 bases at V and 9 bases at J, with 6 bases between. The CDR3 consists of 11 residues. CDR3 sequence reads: CASSEALRQYF. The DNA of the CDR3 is TGTGCCAGCAGTGAAGCGCTTCGGCAGTACTTC.

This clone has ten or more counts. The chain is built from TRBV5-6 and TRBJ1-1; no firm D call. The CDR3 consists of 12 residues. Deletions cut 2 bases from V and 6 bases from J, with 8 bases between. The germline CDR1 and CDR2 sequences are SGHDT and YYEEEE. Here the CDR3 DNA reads TGTGCCAGCAGCTTACTGGATTCTGAAGCTTTCTTT. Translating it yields CASSLLDSEAFF. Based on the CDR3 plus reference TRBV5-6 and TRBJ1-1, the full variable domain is DAGVTQSPTHLIKTRGQQVTLRCSPKSGHDTVSWYQQALGQGPQFIFQYYEEEERQRGNFPDRFSGHQFPNYSSELNVNALLLGDSALYLCASSLLDSEAFFGQGTRLTVV.

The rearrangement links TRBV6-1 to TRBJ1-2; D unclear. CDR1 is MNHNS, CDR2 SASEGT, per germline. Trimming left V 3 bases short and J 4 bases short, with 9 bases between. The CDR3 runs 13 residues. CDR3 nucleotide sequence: TGTGCCAGCAGTGAGTCAGAGTCCTATGGCTACACCTTC. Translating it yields CASSESESYGYTF.

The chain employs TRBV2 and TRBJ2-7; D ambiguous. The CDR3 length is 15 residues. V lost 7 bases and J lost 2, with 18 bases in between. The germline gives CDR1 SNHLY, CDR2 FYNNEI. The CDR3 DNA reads TGTGCCAGCACCGCATCGGCAGCCGGCACCTACGAGCAGTACTTC. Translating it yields CASTASAAGTYEQYF.

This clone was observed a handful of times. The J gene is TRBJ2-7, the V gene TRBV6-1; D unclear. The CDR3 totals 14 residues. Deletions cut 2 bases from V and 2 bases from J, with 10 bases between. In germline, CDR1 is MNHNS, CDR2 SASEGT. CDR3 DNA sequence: TGTGCCAGCAGTGAATTTGGCCGAACCTACGAGCAGTACTTC. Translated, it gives CASSEFGRTYEQYF.

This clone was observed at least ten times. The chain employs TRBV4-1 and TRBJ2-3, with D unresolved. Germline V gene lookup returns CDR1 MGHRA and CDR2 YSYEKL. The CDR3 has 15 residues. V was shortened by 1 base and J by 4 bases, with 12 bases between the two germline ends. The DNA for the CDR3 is TGCGCCAGCAGCCAAGGTCGATACAGCCCAGATACGCAGTATTTT. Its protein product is CASSQGRYSPDTQYF.

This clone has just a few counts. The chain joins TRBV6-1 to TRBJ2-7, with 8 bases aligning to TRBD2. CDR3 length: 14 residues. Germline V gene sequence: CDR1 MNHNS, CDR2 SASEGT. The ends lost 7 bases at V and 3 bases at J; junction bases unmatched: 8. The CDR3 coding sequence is TGTGCCAGCACTCAGACAGCGGGAGACTACGAGCAGTACTTC. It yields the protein CASTQTAGDYEQYF.

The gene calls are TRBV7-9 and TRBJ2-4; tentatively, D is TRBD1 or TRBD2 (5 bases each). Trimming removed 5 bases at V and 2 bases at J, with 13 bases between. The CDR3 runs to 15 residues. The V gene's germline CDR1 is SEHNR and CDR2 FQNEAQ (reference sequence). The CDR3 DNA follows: TGTGCCAGCAGCATACTTGGGGGAACCAAAAACATTCAGTACTTC. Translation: CASSILGGTKNIQYF.

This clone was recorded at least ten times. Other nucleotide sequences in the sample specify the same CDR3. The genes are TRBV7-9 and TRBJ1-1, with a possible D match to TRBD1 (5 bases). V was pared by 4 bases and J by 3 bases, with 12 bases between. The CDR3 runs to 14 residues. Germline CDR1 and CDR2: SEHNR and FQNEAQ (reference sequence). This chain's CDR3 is CASSYKGADTEAFF. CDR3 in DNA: TGTGCCAGCAGCTATAAAGGGGCGGACACTGAAGCTTTCTTT.

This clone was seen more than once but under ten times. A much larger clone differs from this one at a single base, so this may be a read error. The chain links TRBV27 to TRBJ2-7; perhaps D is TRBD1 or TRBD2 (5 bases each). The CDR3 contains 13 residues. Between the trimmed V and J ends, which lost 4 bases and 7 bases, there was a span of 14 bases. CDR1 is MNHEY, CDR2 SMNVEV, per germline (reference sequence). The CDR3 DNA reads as TGTGCCAGCAGTTCCCTGGGACCTTGGGAGCAGTACTTC. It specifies CASSSLGPWEQYF.

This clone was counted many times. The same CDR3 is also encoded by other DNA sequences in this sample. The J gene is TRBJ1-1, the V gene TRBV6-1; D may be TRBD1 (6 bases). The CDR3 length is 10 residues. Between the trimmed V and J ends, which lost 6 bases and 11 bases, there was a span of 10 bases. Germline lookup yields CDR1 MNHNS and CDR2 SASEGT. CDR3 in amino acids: CASRSGVAFF. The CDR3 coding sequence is TGTGCCAGCAGGTCAGGGGTCGCTTTCTTT.

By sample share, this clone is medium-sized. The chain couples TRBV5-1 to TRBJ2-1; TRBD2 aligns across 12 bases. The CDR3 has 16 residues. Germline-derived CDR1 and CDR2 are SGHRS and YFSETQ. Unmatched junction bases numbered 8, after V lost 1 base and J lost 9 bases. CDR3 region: CASSLTTSGSLGEQFF. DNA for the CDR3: TGCGCCAGCAGCTTGACGACTAGCGGGAGTTTGGGTGAGCAGTTCTTC.

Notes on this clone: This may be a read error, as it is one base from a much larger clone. The CDR3 DNA sequence: TGTGCCAGCAGCTTATGGCGGGACTTGGAGGAAGCTTTCTTT. This sequence encodes CASSLWRDLEEAFF. The chain is built from TRBV7-9 and TRBJ1-1; D possibly corresponds to TRBD1 (5 bases). There are 14 residues in the CDR3. Looked up from germline, CDR1 is SEHNR and CDR2 is FQNEAQ (reference sequence). Trimming took 2 bases from V and 8 from J, leaving 15 bases between them.